These T cell receptor beta chains were read from a single sample in a study of cytomegalovirus exposure and HLA in healthy donors. Assay: immunoSEQ multiplex PCR; the TCRdb copy retains only in-frame clones and omits some. The profile shows 150,000 to 250,000 clones, 79% of them singletons. The specimen sequenced was PBMCs. These receptors originate from a woman aged 30 to 39 in good health and CMV-seropositive. Each CDR3 is given with its conserved first and last residue. The D gene is left open where the match is weak. Clone sizes are given selectively: once, few, many, or a class where the clone is expanded.

j_call,v_call,clone_size,d_call,cdr3_nt,cdr3_aa
TRBJ1-4,TRBV14,once,TRBD1,TGTGCCAGCAGCCCCTCGATGACGAATAGACAGGGGGCAACTAATGAAAAACTGTTTTTT,CASSPSMTNRQGATNEKLFF
TRBJ1-3,TRBV10-3,once,TRBD1,TGTGCCATCAGTTCGGACAGGACTGGAAACACCATATATTTT,CAISSDRTGNTIYF
TRBJ1-1,TRBV27,few,.,TGTGCCAGCACCTCGGGGGGGATGAACACTGAAGCTTTCTTT,CASTSGGMNTEAFF
TRBJ2-1,TRBV7-6,.,TRBD1,TGTGCCAGCAGCCCTACAGGGGGCCGGGAGCAGTTCTTC,CASSPTGGREQFF
TRBJ2-2,TRBV9,.,.,TGTGCCAGCAGCGTAAGCCAAGCCCGCCTCGCCGACACCGGGGAGCTGTTTTTT,CASSVSQARLADTGELFF
TRBJ2-1,TRBV27,.,.,TGTGCCAGCACCCCTAAGTGGACTTTAGGGGGCAATGAGCAGTTCTTC,CASTPKWTLGGNEQFF
TRBJ2-7,TRBV30,.,.,TGTGCCTGGAGTGTAACGGGCCGGGGGGAGCAGTACTTC,CAWSVTGRGEQYF
TRBJ1-2,TRBV7-2,.,TRBD1,TGTGCCAGCACCCGAACGGGACAGGGATCTGGCTACACCTTC,CASTRTGQGSGYTF
TRBJ1-2,TRBV9,few,TRBD1,TGTGCCAGCAGCGGAGCCCTATTGGACAGGGTAGCTAACTATGGCTACACCTTC,CASSGALLDRVANYGYTF
TRBJ2-7,TRBV4-1,.,.,TGCGCCAGCAGCCAAGACAGGGACGAGCAGTACTTC,CASSQDRDEQYF
TRBJ2-2,TRBV10-3,.,.,TGTGCCATCAGTGAGGTACAAAACACCGGGGAGCTGTTTTTT,CAISEVQNTGELFF
TRBJ2-1,TRBV18,.,.,TGTGCCAGCTCACCGGTCGGGGGGCATGAGCAGTTCTTC,CASSPVGGHEQFF
TRBJ1-1,TRBV27,.,.,TGTGCCAGCAGTCAGAACACTGAAGCTTTCTTT,CASSQNTEAFF
TRBJ2-5,TRBV11-3,.,TRBD2,TGTGCCAGCAGCCGTGGGACTAGCGGGAGATTGGAGACCCAGTACTTC,CASSRGTSGRLETQYF
TRBJ2-4,TRBV4-1,few,TRBD1,TGCGCCAGCAGCCAAGCCGGGACAGGGGGCCCTCTCCTGGCCAAAAACATTCAGTACTTC,CASSQAGTGGPLLAKNIQYF
TRBJ1-1,TRBV4-3,.,.,TGCGCCAGCAGCCAACCTGGGTACAGGAACACTGAAGCTTTCTTT,CASSQPGYRNTEAFF
TRBJ2-3,TRBV10-2,.,TRBD2,TGCGCCAGCAATGAGCGGGGGGGAGATACGCAGTATTTT,CASNERGGDTQYF
TRBJ2-7,TRBV4-1,.,TRBD2,TGCGCCAGCAGCCTTACCCCTCCGGGACTAGCGGGAACCTACGAGCAGTACTTC,CASSLTPPGLAGTYEQYF
TRBJ1-5,TRBV5-1,.,TRBD1,TGCGCCAGCAGCCCAGACAGGGGAGATCAGCCCCAGCATTTT,CASSPDRGDQPQHF
TRBJ2-3,TRBV2,.,TRBD2,TGTGCCAGCAGTGAAGCCTCGGGGGGTATGACAGATACGCAGTATTTT,CASSEASGGMTDTQYF
TRBJ2-7,TRBV28,.,TRBD1,TGTGCCAGCAGTTCCTCGGACAGGGGTCGCTACGAGCAGTACTTC,CASSSSDRGRYEQYF
TRBJ1-2,TRBV5-6,.,.,TGTGCCAGCAGCTTCGGGGAAGCTAACTATGGCTACACCTTC,CASSFGEANYGYTF
TRBJ2-3,TRBV19,.,.,TGTGCCAGTAGTATGGCCCGCACAGATACGCAGTATTTT,CASSMARTDTQYF
TRBJ2-7,TRBV25-1,.,TRBD2,TGTGCCAGCAGCGGGAGGAATTCCTACGAGCAGTACTTC,CASSGRNSYEQYF
TRBJ1-4,TRBV7-6,.,TRBD1,TGTGCCAGCAGCAAAGCCACAGGGGGCTTTGAAAAACTGTTTTTT,CASSKATGGFEKLFF
TRBJ1-5,TRBV6-1,.,.,TGTGCCAGCAGTGAATACTGGGGGGTAGGGCAGCCCCAGCATTTT,CASSEYWGVGQPQHF
TRBJ2-7,TRBV10-3,few,TRBD1,TGTGCCATCAGTGACTCCTCCACAGGGGGCTACGAGCAGTACTTC,CAISDSSTGGYEQYF
TRBJ1-3,TRBV6-5,.,.,TGTGCCAGCAGTTACGGGCCAAGAAACACCATATATTTT,CASSYGPRNTIYF
TRBJ2-7,TRBV6-6,.,.,TGTGCCAGCAGGCTTACAGGGTCCTACGAGCAGTACTTC,CASRLTGSYEQYF
TRBJ1-1,TRBV7-9,.,.,TGTGCCAGCAGCTTTGGGGTCCCAGGGCCGAACACTGAAGCTTTCTTT,CASSFGVPGPNTEAFF
TRBJ2-1,TRBV27,.,TRBD1,TGTGCCAGCGGAGACCGTAGGACAGGCAATGAGCAGTTCTTC,CASGDRRTGNEQFF
TRBJ1-2,TRBV29-1,.,.,TGCAGCGTTGGGGGCTCCCAGGGCTACACCTTC,CSVGGSQGYTF